These 25 T cell receptor beta chains originate from one sample sequenced in a study of T-cell memory formation after mild COVID-19. MiXCR, run by TCRdb on the 5' RACE reads, gives a single entry per CDR3 protein. The sample has 100,000 to 150,000 distinct CDR3 sequences, approximately 6.3% seen once. Sequencing used PBMCs or a T cell subset sorted from them (not recorded which). The receptor set was obtained from an adult woman who had mild COVID-19 (a few samples of this study predate the infection). Cell type and time point are not known.

This clonotype appeared many times. V usage is TRBV6-2 or TRBV6-3 and J usage is TRBJ2-7; D may be TRBD2 (6 bases). This CDR3 comprises 14 residues. Germline CDR1 and CDR2: MNHEY and SVGEGT. Trimming took 5 bases from V and 6 from J, leaving 17 bases between them. The CDR3 sequence is CASSVAAISGEQYF. DNA of the CDR3: TGTGCCAGCAGTGTAGCGGCGATATCAGGCGAGCAGTACTTC.

This clonotype was seen more than once but under ten times. The chain uses TRBV12-3 or TRBV12-4 and TRBJ1-2, with 11 bases identical to TRBD1. The CDR3 extends over 13 amino acids. Trimming took 3 bases from V and 8 from J; bases not matched to a gene: 2. As DNA, the CDR3 is TGTGCCAGCAGTTTTGGACAGGGGGCAGGCTACACCTTC. Translating it yields CASSFGQGAGYTF.

This sequence joins TRBV6-5 and TRBJ2-3, with a weak D call TRBD1 (6 bases). The CDR3 length is 16 residues. Germline assignment: CDR1 MNHEY and CDR2 SVGAGI. Between the trimmed V and J ends, which lost 3 bases and 2 bases, there was a span of 15 bases. The CDR3 sequence: CASSYRSGVVTDTQYF. The CDR3 nucleotides are TGTGCCAGCAGTTATCGGTCAGGGGTAGTCACAGATACGCAGTATTTT.

V and J are TRBV12-3 or TRBV12-4 and TRBJ2-2; possibly TRBD1 or TRBD2 for D (5 bases each). V dropped 8 bases and J dropped 3 bases, with 13 bases sitting between them. The CDR3 loop spans 14 amino acids. The CDR3 DNA reads as TGTGCCAGCGTTTGGGACGAGTACACCGGGGAGCTGTTTTTT. The encoded protein is CASVWDEYTGELFF.

This clonotype has a count of ten or more. The chain is built from TRBV12-3 or TRBV12-4 and TRBJ2-1; TRBD1 might be the D (7 bases). V was shortened by 10 bases and J by 8 bases, with 21 bases between the two germline ends. The length of the CDR3 is 14 residues. The CDR3 region has the DNA TGTGCCACCAATCGACAGGGAGGTAAACATGAGCAGTTCTTC. Protein sequence: CATNRQGGKHEQFF.

V gene TRBV7-9 combines with J gene TRBJ2-1; 9 bases line up with TRBD2. Germline V gene data show CDR1 as SEHNR and CDR2 as FQNEAQ (reference sequence). The CDR3 sequence is 13 residues long. Losses at the gene ends were 10 bases for V and 5 bases for J; bases not matched to a gene: 6. The CDR3 DNA is TGTGCCATATCCGCGGGGGGGGACAATGAGCAGTTCTTC. Translated: CAISAGGDNEQFF.

This clonotype was detected many times. This chain connects TRBV7-2 to TRBJ2-1, with D hard to call. The germline V and J ends were trimmed by 1 base and 3 bases, with 13 bases remaining between them. This CDR3 spans 16 amino acids. Germline CDR1 reads SGHTA; CDR2 reads FQGNSA. The CDR3 region has the DNA TGTGCCAGCAGCTTAGAAGGCCTTACGCACTACAATGAGCAGTTCTTC. Translating it yields CASSLEGLTHYNEQFF.

This clonotype has a handful of counts. The chain links TRBV5-1 to TRBJ1-4; D uncertain. V lost 2 bases and J lost 7, with 12 bases in between. Germline V lookup: CDR1 SGHRS, CDR2 YFSETQ. This CDR3 region has 14 residues. The CDR3 is CASSLEGRGEKLFF. The CDR3 DNA follows: TGCGCCAGCAGCTTAGAGGGCCGGGGTGAAAAACTGTTTTTT.

Many counts were recorded for this clonotype. The chain couples TRBV20-1 to TRBJ2-7; D unclear. The CDR3 runs to 13 residues. Germline loops: CDR1 DFQATT, CDR2 SNEGSKA (reference sequence). V lost 0 bases and J 1 base, leaving 7 bases between the germline ends. DNA of the CDR3: TGCAGTGCTAGAGATTATCGGTCCTACGAGCAGTACTTC. Protein product: CSARDYRSYEQYF.

V is TRBV7-3 and J is TRBJ2-1; D may be TRBD1 or TRBD2 (6 bases each). CDR3 size: 14 residues. Germline CDR1 and CDR2: SGHTA and FQGTGA. The V end was cut by 0 bases, the J end by 10 bases, with 13 bases between. CDR3: CASSLTPGAGEQFF. Here the CDR3 DNA reads TGTGCCAGCAGCTTAACCCCGGGGGCAGGGGAGCAGTTCTTC.

This clonotype turned up a few times. This chain links TRBV20-1 with TRBJ2-5; 9 bases map to TRBD2. CDR1 is DFQATT, CDR2 SNEGSKA, per germline (reference sequence). CDR3 length equals 15 residues. V was pared by 2 bases and J by 0 bases, with 4 bases of the junction left unmatched. CDR3 in DNA: TGCAGTGCTAGAAAGCCTAGCGGGAACCAAGAGACCCAGTACTTC. It yields the protein CSARKPSGNQETQYF.

A few counts support this clonotype. The genes are TRBV5-1 and TRBJ1-6; D uncertain. The CDR3 has 13 residues. CDR1 is SGHRS and CDR2 is YFSETQ in the germline V gene. V gave up 0 bases and J gave up 8 bases, with 6 bases separating them. DNA of the CDR3: TGCGCCAGCAGCTTGGAAGACTATTCACCCCTCCACTTT. This translates into CASSLEDYSPLHF.

This clonotype was observed many times. The chain links TRBV3-1 to TRBJ1-2; D possibly corresponds to TRBD1 (6 bases). Per the germline V gene, CDR1 is LGHDT and CDR2 is YNNKEL (reference sequence). This CDR3 comprises 15 residues. V lost 3 bases to trimming and J lost 1 base, with 12 bases between them. The CDR3 nucleotides read TGTGCCAGCAGCCATGGGGACACCCGTAACTATGGCTACACCTTC. Translated: CASSHGDTRNYGYTF. The full variable domain, in which reference TRBV3-1 and TRBJ1-2 provide the parts outside the CDR3, is DTAVSQTPKYLVTQMGNDKSIKCEQNLGHDTMYWYKQDSKKFLKIMFSYNNKELIINETVPNRFSPKSPDKAHLNLHINSLELGDSAVYFCASSHGDTRNYGYTFGSGTRLTVV.

The chain couples TRBV9 to TRBJ2-5; D ambiguous. The CDR3 covers 13 residues. Germline assignment: CDR1 SGDLS and CDR2 YYNGEE. V was pared by 2 bases and J by 5 bases, with 10 bases between. CDR3 DNA: TGTGCCAGCAGCGTGCGGCCGGACGAGACCCAGTACTTC. It yields the protein CASSVRPDETQYF.

The chain combines TRBV5-1 with TRBJ2-7, with 10 bases aligning to TRBD1. Germline V CDR1 and CDR2: SGHRS, YFSETQ. The CDR3 covers 14 residues. Trimming at V came to 2 bases and at J to 6 bases, leaving 5 bases not matched to a gene. The CDR3 nucleotides read TGCGCCAGCAGCTTAGGGGACAGGGGCGCCGAGCAGTACTTC. Amino acids: CASSLGDRGAEQYF.

This clonotype showed up many times. The rearrangement links TRBV7-9 to TRBJ2-2; no firm D call. V was pared by 6 bases and J by 3 bases, with 5 bases between. Germline lookup yields CDR1 SEHNR and CDR2 FQNEAQ (reference sequence). The CDR3 contains 12 residues. DNA for the CDR3: TGTGCCAGCAGTTTATACACCGGGGAGCTGTTTTTT. Its protein product is CASSLYTGELFF.

This clonotype was detected only a few times. The rearrangement uses TRBV6-6 and TRBJ2-7, with 8 bases lining up with TRBD2. The CDR3 runs 15 residues. From germline, CDR1 is MNHNY and CDR2 SVGAGI (reference sequence). Losses at the gene ends were 2 bases for V and 1 base for J; bases not matched to a gene: 4. CDR3 bases: TGTGCCAGCAGTTACGAGGTAGCGGGGTCCTACGAGCAGTACTTC. Residues: CASSYEVAGSYEQYF.

The chain is built from TRBV2 and TRBJ2-1; D not certain. Germline V gives CDR1 SNHLY, CDR2 FYNNEI. This CDR3 is 16 amino acids long. The V gene lost 8 bases and the J gene lost 0 bases, with 17 bases spanning the gap. CDR3 sequence reads: CASRTTMPSSYNEQFF. As DNA, the CDR3 is TGTGCCAGCCGGACCACGATGCCGAGCTCCTACAATGAGCAGTTCTTC. The complete variable domain, with remaining parts taken from reference TRBV2 and TRBJ2-1, reads EPEVTQTPSHQVTQMGQEVILRCVPISNHLYFYWYRQILGQKVEFLVSFYNNEISEKSEIFDDQFSVERPDGSNFTLKIRSTKLEDSAMYFCASRTTMPSSYNEQFFGPGTRLTVL.

This clonotype was recorded many times. The chain is built from TRBV5-6 and TRBJ1-2; D remains ambiguous. The CDR3 length is 13 residues. Germline loops: CDR1 SGHDT, CDR2 YYEEEE. Trimming removed 2 bases at V and 7 bases at J, with 12 bases between. CDR3: CASSFDITAGYTF. In DNA, the CDR3 is TGTGCCAGCAGCTTCGACATTACGGCTGGCTACACCTTC. Full variable domain (missing parts from reference TRBV5-6 and TRBJ1-2): DAGVTQSPTHLIKTRGQQVTLRCSPKSGHDTVSWYQQALGQGPQFIFQYYEEEERQRGNFPDRFSGHQFPNYSSELNVNALLLGDSALYLCASSFDITAGYTFGSGTRLTVV.

The genes are TRBV12-3 or TRBV12-4 and TRBJ1-2; a possible D gene is TRBD1 (6 bases). There are 13 residues in the CDR3. Trimming removed 6 bases at V and 6 bases at J, with 14 bases between. CDR3 protein: CASSGTGTHGYTF. DNA of the CDR3: TGTGCCAGCAGCGGTACAGGGACCCATGGCTACACCTTC.

V is TRBV15 and J is TRBJ2-5; D may be TRBD1 (5 bases). Germline CDR1 and CDR2: LNHNV and YYDKDF (reference sequence). V was trimmed by 0 bases and J by 5 bases, leaving 19 bases between them. The length of the CDR3 is 17 residues. The CDR3 loop reads CATSRDKGLIGMETQYF. Here the CDR3 DNA reads TGTGCCACCAGCAGAGACAAGGGGTTAATAGGAATGGAGACCCAGTACTTC.

The genes are TRBV24-1 and TRBJ2-1; 11 nucleotides align to TRBD1. J gave up 6 bases and V 3 bases, and 6 bases lay outside the gene matches. The CDR3 has 16 residues. CDR1 and CDR2 (germline): KGHDR, SFDVKD. CDR3 region: CATSDGQGAPGNEQFF. The DNA for the CDR3 is TGTGCCACCAGTGATGGACAGGGGGCGCCGGGCAATGAGCAGTTCTTC.

In its sample, this clonotype was seen many times. The chain combines TRBV24-1 with TRBJ2-1; weak D call: TRBD1 (6 bases). The germline CDR1 and CDR2 sequences are KGHDR and SFDVKD. The ends were cut back, 1 base at V and 8 bases at J, with 11 bases in the middle. The CDR3 runs to 14 residues. Written as DNA, the CDR3 is TGTGCCACCAGTGATTTAAGGGACAACTATGAGCAGTTCTTC. It encodes CATSDLRDNYEQFF.

The V gene is TRBV4-1, the J gene TRBJ2-2; D unresolved. The V gene's germline CDR1 is MGHRA and CDR2 YSYEKL. Trimming removed 1 base at V and 0 bases at J, with 6 bases between. The CDR3 has 15 residues. This CDR3 reads CASSQGRSNTGELFF. The CDR3 DNA reads TGCGCCAGCAGCCAAGGGCGGTCGAACACCGGGGAGCTGTTTTTT.

This clonotype was counted between two and nine times. CDR3 in DNA: TGTGCCAGCAGTGGGGGACACCGAAACATTCAGTACTTC. Residues: CASSGGHRNIQYF. The chain is built from TRBV2 and TRBJ2-4; D might be TRBD1 (6 bases). The CDR3 length is 13 residues. The germline V and J ends were trimmed by 4 bases and 6 bases, with 10 bases remaining between them. Germline V gene sequence: CDR1 SNHLY, CDR2 FYNNEI.